The 2 T cell receptor beta chains below all came from one sample that was sequenced in a study of cytotoxic CD8 clonotypes in ibrutinib-treated CLL. TCRdb's copy holds only in-frame clones and misses some; the assay was immunoSEQ multiplex PCR. The sample lists 90,000 to 100,000 clones; about 72% were seen once. This sample comprised PBMCs, obtained after 12 months of ibrutinib treatment. The receptors here all came from a human donor with chronic lymphocytic leukemia.

J is TRBJ2-7 and V is TRBV5-1; D is undetermined. CDR3 size: 16 residues. Trimming shortened V by 4 bases and J by 6 bases, and 23 bases separated the two germline ends. Per the germline V gene, CDR1 is SGHRS and CDR2 is YFSETQ. CDR3 nucleotide sequence: TGCGCCAGCAGCCCCCCCGGGCGTGAGGATTTTTCCGAGCAGTACTTC. This gives the protein CASSPPGREDFSEQYF.

The rearrangement joins TRBV5-6 to TRBJ2-7; 7 bases are a match to TRBD1. Trimming cost V 0 bases and J 5 bases; bases outside gene matches: 5. Germline V gene data show CDR1 as SGHDT and CDR2 as YYEEEE. This CDR3 has 14 amino acids. CDR3 loop: CASSLGQGRNEQYF. The CDR3 DNA sequence: TGTGCCAGCAGCTTGGGACAGGGAAGAAACGAGCAGTACTTC.